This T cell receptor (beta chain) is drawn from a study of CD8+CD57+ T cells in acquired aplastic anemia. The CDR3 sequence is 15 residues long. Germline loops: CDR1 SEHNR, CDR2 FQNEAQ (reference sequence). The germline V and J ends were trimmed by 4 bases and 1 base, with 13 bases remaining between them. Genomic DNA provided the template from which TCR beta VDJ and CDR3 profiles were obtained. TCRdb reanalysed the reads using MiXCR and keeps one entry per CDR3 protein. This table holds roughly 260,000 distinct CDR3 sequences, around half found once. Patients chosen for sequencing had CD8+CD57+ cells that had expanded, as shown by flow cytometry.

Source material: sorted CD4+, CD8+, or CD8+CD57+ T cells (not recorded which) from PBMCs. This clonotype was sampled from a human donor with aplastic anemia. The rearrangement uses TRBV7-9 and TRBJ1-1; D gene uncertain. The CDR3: CASSSRTSGNTEAFF. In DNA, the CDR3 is TGTGCCAGCAGCTCGCGGACTAGCGGGAACACTGAAGCTTTCTTT.